This T cell receptor (beta chain) was profiled in a study of blood T cell repertoires in COVID-19. In the authors' methods: From reference gene primer amplification, estimates of nucleated cell counts were derived. TCRdb's table, derived via immunoSEQ multiplex PCR, lists solely in-frame clones and lacks some. The V and J calls and clone size come from that table; D and trimming were worked out from the DNA. The table shows some 20,000 clones, with about 85% occurring only once. Specimen: peripheral blood. The receptor's source is a human donor with active COVID-19. The donor label of this sample is uncertain.

The CDR3 DNA reads as TGCGCCAGCAGCTTAGCTCCCGGAGGGGATCAGCCCCAGCATTTT. Protein product: CASSLAPGGDQPQHF. J is TRBJ1-5 and V is TRBV5-1; a weak D match, TRBD1 (5 bases). Germline values: CDR1 SGHRS, CDR2 YFSETQ. The CDR3 loop spans 15 amino acids. Trimming shortened V by 2 bases and J by 5 bases, and 14 bases separated the two germline ends.